This TCR beta chain was documented in a study of graft-versus-host responses after intestinal transplantation. With respect to this clone: Its antigen remains unidentified.

Produced via immunoSEQ multiplex PCR; TCRdb's table is partial and in-frame only. The sample carries tens of thousands of clones, around 89% recorded once. Germline V gives CDR1 MNHEY, CDR2 SMNVEV (reference sequence). The CDR3 runs 13 residues. Trimming cost V 5 bases and J 0 bases, with 5 bases left between them. This chain joins TRBV27 and TRBJ2-4; D not certain. This receptor was taken from a human donor who received an intestinal transplant. The sequencing used unstimulated CD8+ T cells sorted from spleen or lymph node cells, collected before intestinal transplant. CDR3 loop: CASSPLAKNIQYF. CDR3 bases: TGTGCCAGCAGTCCCCTAGCCAAAAACATTCAGTACTTC.